This T cell receptor beta chain was sequenced during a study of glioma-infiltrating T cells after dendritic cell vaccination. Study overall: Between the early 2000s and the early 2010s, patients got autologous tumor lysate-pulsed dendritic cell vaccines. Autologous tumor lysate was loaded overnight onto monocyte-derived dendritic cells grown 6 to 7 days with IL-4 and GM-CSF.

Amplification used 60 V beta primers and 13 J beta primers. Data came from immunoSEQ multiplex PCR; TCRdb stores just in-frame clones and leaves some out. The repertoire has fewer than 85,000 clones, 80% to 90% of them found once; the top ten carry more than 2%. On this clone: As yet, its antigen is unknown.

Time point meaning: after dendritic cell vaccination, including at tumor progression/relapse. Notes on the study in general: Few patients contributed both blood and tumor specimens.

V was clipped by 6 bases and J by 0 bases, with 11 bases between them. The CDR3 length is 15 residues. Per the germline V gene, CDR1 is MDHEN and CDR2 is SYDVKM. V usage is TRBV28 and J usage is TRBJ2-2; D is perhaps TRBD1 (5 bases). The sequenced sample was blood, obtained after dendritic cell vaccination. The source of this sequence is a human donor with glioblastoma. CDR3 sequence: CASSPPRANTGELFF. The CDR3 coding sequence is TGTGCCAGCAGCCCACCCAGGGCGAACACCGGGGAGCTGTTTTTT.